This T cell receptor (beta chain) emerged from a study of T-cell memory formation after mild COVID-19. Study-wide points: The finding that pre-infection memory included some responding clones suggested that cross-reactive memory joined.

TCRdb fed the 5' RACE reads into MiXCR, producing one record per CDR3 protein. Among around 150,000 distinct CDR3 sequences listed, roughly 10% were seen once. Concerning this clonotype itself: The antigen remains unidentified.

CDR3 length: 15 residues. Germline assignment: CDR1 DFQATT and CDR2 SNEGSKA (reference sequence). V lost 1 base and J 0 bases, leaving 10 bases between the germline ends. The V gene is TRBV20-1, the J gene TRBJ1-5; D gene unclear. Source material: PBMCs or a T cell subset sorted from them (not recorded which). The sequence was obtained from a man between 18 and 35 years old who had mild COVID-19 (a few samples of this study predate the infection). Cell type and time point are not known. CDR3 sequence (DNA): TGCAGTGCTAGAGCCCCTCCCCATAGCAATCAGCCCCAGCATTTT. Protein: CSARAPPHSNQPQHF.